One and the same sample provided the 26 T cell receptor beta chains below, sequenced in a study of Ad26.COV2.S vaccination and SARS-CoV-2 variants. This sample's treatment: roughly 20 received Ad26.COV2.S at low or high dose, single or two shots; about 5 received placebo; per-sample allocation not given. Specimens were obtained on day 63 following the first vaccine or placebo injection. The data were produced by immunoSEQ multiplex PCR, yet TCRdb's version contains in-frame clones alone and is incomplete. The sample lists around 240,000 clones; roughly 90% were seen once. Sample: peripheral blood, taken in a trial of Ad26.COV2.S vaccine versus placebo. These receptors originate from a person between 18 and 65 years old who received the Ad26.COV2.S COVID-19 vaccine or a placebo.

The genes are TRBV28 and TRBJ2-7, with D perhaps being TRBD1 or TRBD2 (5 bases each). The CDR3 has 12 amino acids. In germline, CDR1 is MDHEN, CDR2 SYDVKM. Between the trimmed V and J ends, which lost 4 bases and 7 bases, there was a span of 11 bases. The CDR3: CASSSGTIEQYF. CDR3 nucleotide sequence: TGTGCCAGCAGTTCCGGGACCATAGAGCAGTACTTC.

This clone is a singleton in its sample. CDR3 sequence reads: CARKGAGEQYF. In DNA form, the CDR3 reads TGTGCCAGAAAGGGGGCAGGAGAGCAGTACTTC. The rearrangement uses TRBV19 and TRBJ2-7; 7 positions agree with TRBD1. V gave up 9 bases and J gave up 7 bases; unmatched junction bases: 6. This CDR3 region has 11 residues. Germline V gene data show CDR1 as LNHDA and CDR2 as SQIVND (reference sequence).

The V and J genes are TRBV14 and TRBJ1-3; no firm D call. Germline values: CDR1 SGHDN, CDR2 FVKESK. V gave up 1 base and J gave up 4 bases, with 11 bases separating them. CDR3 length: 15 amino acids. CDR3 DNA: TGTGCCAGCAGCCAAGGTTCAGAGTACGGAAACACCATATATTTT. Protein: CASSQGSEYGNTIYF.

The chain combines TRBV14 with TRBJ2-1; TRBD1 matches 7 bases. The CDR3 length is 13 residues. V shed 1 base, J shed 9 bases, and the junction held 3 bases outside the gene matches. Germline V gene data show CDR1 as SGHDN and CDR2 as FVKESK. The CDR3 sequence: CASSQGQGLEQFF. Written as DNA, the CDR3 is TGTGCCAGCAGCCAAGGACAGGGCCTTGAGCAGTTCTTC.

This clone showed up just once. The chain has TRBV6-2 or TRBV6-3 and TRBJ2-1, with 13 bases aligning to TRBD2. J was trimmed by 10 bases and V by 6 bases; bases with no gene match: 9. Germline V gene lookup returns CDR1 MNHEY and CDR2 SVGEGT. The CDR3 runs 15 residues. Written as DNA, the CDR3 is TGTGCCAGCAGCCGTACTAGCGGGAGGGCCGGAGAGCAGTTCTTC. This sequence encodes CASSRTSGRAGEQFF.

The V and J genes are TRBV19 and TRBJ2-6, with a possible D match to TRBD1 (6 bases). The ends were cut back, 4 bases at V and 0 bases at J, with 16 bases in the middle. This CDR3 has 18 residues. The germline V gene has CDR1 LNHDA and CDR2 SQIVND (reference sequence). The CDR3 nucleotides are TGTGCCAGTAGTACAACCGGGACAAGCTTCTCTGGGGCCAACGTCCTGACTTTC. Residues: CASSTTGTSFSGANVLTF.

The V and J genes are TRBV25-1 and TRBJ2-7; D is ambiguous. This CDR3 spans 12 amino acids. Trimming took off 6 bases at V and 5 bases at J, with 11 bases between the two ends. Looked up from germline, CDR1 is MGHDK and CDR2 is SYGVNS. The CDR3 spells CASSRVGHEQYF. CDR3 sequence (DNA): TGTGCCAGCAGCCGTGTCGGCCACGAGCAGTACTTC.

The V and J genes are TRBV9 and TRBJ1-4, with a possible D match to TRBD1 (5 bases). The CDR3 is 14 residues long. Per germline, CDR1 SGDLS and CDR2 YYNGEE. The V and J ends lost 3 bases and 7 bases respectively, with 13 bases between them. In DNA, the CDR3 is TGTGCCAGCAGCGCAGGGCCGTTCAGTGAAAAACTGTTTTTT. It encodes CASSAGPFSEKLFF.

This chain uses TRBV6-4 with TRBJ1-6; 7 bases map to TRBD1. Germline V gene data show CDR1 as MRHNA and CDR2 as SNTAGT. This CDR3 contains 14 residues. Trimming removed 4 bases from V and 3 bases from J; junction bases left unmatched: 0. The CDR3 protein is CASSGQGYNSPLHF. The CDR3 DNA sequence: TGTGCCAGCAGTGGACAGGGCTATAATTCACCCCTCCACTTT.

The chain joins TRBV5-1 to TRBJ2-1, with D uncertain. The CDR3 runs 12 residues. Trimming cost V 2 bases and J 10 bases, with 10 bases left between them. From germline, CDR1 is SGHRS and CDR2 YFSETQ. The CDR3 sequence is CASSFEASEQFF. The CDR3 DNA sequence: TGCGCCAGCAGCTTTGAGGCTTCCGAGCAGTTCTTC. The variable domain in full, with the rest retrieved from reference TRBV5-1 and TRBJ2-1, is KAGVTQTPRYLIKTRGQQVTLSCSPISGHRSVSWYQQTPGQGLQFLFEYFSETQRNKGNFPGRFSGRQFSNSRSEMNVSTLELGDSALYLCASSFEASEQFFGPGTRLTVL.

The chain recombines TRBV18 with TRBJ2-1; 7 bases are shared with TRBD2. The ends lost 4 bases at V and 10 bases at J; junction bases unmatched: 10. The germline CDR1 and CDR2 sequences are KGHSH and LQKENI. This CDR3 region has 14 residues. CDR3 loop: CASSQAGVAGEQFF. CDR3 nucleotides: TGTGCCAGCTCACAGGCGGGAGTAGCAGGCGAGCAGTTCTTC.

The genes are TRBV5-4 and TRBJ2-1, with 10 bases that match TRBD1. V lost 6 bases and J lost 2; bases outside the gene matches: 5. The germline V gene has CDR1 SGHNT and CDR2 YYREEE (reference sequence). This CDR3 is built from 15 residues. The CDR3 spells CASTPGQGTYNEQFF. The DNA for the CDR3 is TGTGCCAGCACCCCGGGACAGGGGACCTACAATGAGCAGTTCTTC.

The gene calls are TRBV25-1 and TRBJ2-1; TRBD1 might be the D (6 bases). Germline V gene lookup returns CDR1 MGHDK and CDR2 SYGVNS. Deletions cut 4 bases from V and 7 bases from J, with 14 bases between. The CDR3 extends over 14 amino acids. The CDR3 bases are TGTGCCAGCAGTGGACAAAGGGGGTGGAATGAGCAGTTCTTC. It specifies CASSGQRGWNEQFF.

V and J are TRBV12-3 or TRBV12-4 and TRBJ1-2; D remains unclear. The CDR3 runs 13 residues. Trimming stripped 6 bases from V and 6 bases from J, with 14 bases between. CDR3 protein: CASSNRTGHGYTF. DNA of the CDR3: TGTGCCAGCAGCAATAGGACGGGTCATGGCTACACCTTC.

The rearrangement links TRBV5-1 to TRBJ2-1; D remains ambiguous. The germline CDR1 and CDR2 sequences are SGHRS and YFSETQ. The CDR3 consists of 15 residues. The ends were cut back, 1 base at V and 0 bases at J, with 8 bases in the middle. The CDR3 sequence: CASSLKVSSYNEQFF. CDR3 in DNA: TGCGCCAGCAGCTTGAAGGTGAGCTCCTACAATGAGCAGTTCTTC.

The chain joins TRBV4-3 to TRBJ2-3; D possibly corresponds to TRBD2 (6 bases). Trimming left V 0 bases short and J 3 bases short, with 16 bases between. Germline V gives CDR1 LGHNA, CDR2 YSLEER. This CDR3 spans 17 amino acids. The CDR3 is CASSQEIGGTLTDTQYF. DNA for the CDR3: TGCGCCAGCAGCCAAGAGATAGGAGGGACCCTAACAGATACGCAGTATTTT.

The genes are TRBV5-6 and TRBJ2-7; D is possibly TRBD1 (6 bases). The CDR3 runs to 14 residues. Germline CDR1 and CDR2: SGHDT and YYEEEE. V lost 4 bases and J lost 4, with 15 bases in between. CDR3 DNA: TGTGCCAGCAGCATCGTAGGGGGTCGTTACGAGCAGTACTTC. It encodes CASSIVGGRYEQYF.

This clone was counted a single time. The chain couples TRBV16 to TRBJ2-1; D is ambiguous. The germline V gene encodes CDR1 KGHSY and CDR2 FQNENV. Deletions cut 1 base from V and 3 bases from J, with 13 bases between. This CDR3 has 16 amino acids. The CDR3 protein is CASSQWGGEIYNEQFF. The CDR3 region has the DNA TGTGCCAGCAGCCAATGGGGTGGGGAAATCTACAATGAGCAGTTCTTC.

The V call is TRBV28, the J call TRBJ1-4, with D possibly being TRBD1 (5 bases). This CDR3 is built from 14 residues. With 3 bases removed from V and 0 bases from J, the gap between germline ends came to 5 bases. CDR1 and CDR2 (germline): MDHEN, SYDVKM. The DNA for the CDR3 is TGTGCCAGCAGTTTGGGGGCAACTAATGAAAAACTGTTTTTT. Its protein product is CASSLGATNEKLFF.

The gene calls are TRBV5-1 and TRBJ2-3, with TRBD2 matching over 8 bases. The V gene end was trimmed by 5 bases and the J gene end by 0 bases; junction bases not matched to a gene: 11. The V gene's germline CDR1 is SGHRS and CDR2 YFSETQ. The CDR3 has 17 residues. The CDR3 loop is CASSHDSGGPSTDTQYF. In DNA, the CDR3 is TGCGCCAGCAGTCATGACTCGGGGGGGCCGAGCACAGATACGCAGTATTTT.

The chain links TRBV30 to TRBJ1-5, with 10 bases fitting TRBD1. The CDR3 runs 15 residues. Trimming cost V 0 bases and J 5 bases; bases outside gene matches: 4. Germline loops: CDR1 GTSNPN, CDR2 SVGIG (reference sequence). The CDR3 nucleotides read TGTGCCTGGAGTGTCAGGGACAGGGGATATCAGCCCCAGCATTTT. It is translated as CAWSVRDRGYQPQHF. Looking up the rest from reference TRBV30 and TRBJ1-5 gives the full variable domain: SQTIHQWPATLVQPVGSPLSLECTVEGTSNPNLYWYRQAAGRGLQLLFYSVGIGQISSEVPQNLSASRPQDRQFILSSKKLLLSDSGFYLCAWSVRDRGYQPQHFGDGTRLSIL.

The chain employs TRBV10-2 and TRBJ2-7; 11 bases agree with TRBD2. The CDR3 loop spans 14 amino acids. Germline lookup yields CDR1 WSHSY and CDR2 SAAADI. The V segment lost 10 bases and the J segment 5 bases; nucleotides outside the gene matches: 10. CDR3 sequence (DNA): TGCGCCACCCTGACTAGCGGGGACACCCACGAGCAGTACTTC. Amino acids: CATLTSGDTHEQYF.

The V gene is TRBV9, the J gene TRBJ2-6; a possible D gene is TRBD2 (5 bases). V lost 0 bases and J 2 bases, leaving 6 bases between the germline ends. This CDR3 comprises 15 residues. Germline CDR1 reads SGDLS; CDR2 reads YYNGEE. The CDR3 DNA sequence: TGTGCCAGCAGCGTAGCCGGGGCTGGGGCCAACGTCCTGACTTTC. It specifies CASSVAGAGANVLTF.

The chain combines TRBV7-2 with TRBJ2-7, with 16 nucleotides matching TRBD2. In germline, CDR1 is SGHTA, CDR2 FQGNSA. This CDR3 has 16 residues. The trim removed 3 bases at V and 6 bases at J, leaving 5 bases unmatched. CDR3 residues: CASSLEGLAGGAEQYF. The CDR3 coding sequence is TGTGCCAGCAGCTTGGAGGGACTAGCGGGAGGGGCCGAGCAGTACTTC.

The V call is TRBV5-1, the J call TRBJ2-1; 7 nucleotides match TRBD1. Germline V gene lookup returns CDR1 SGHRS and CDR2 YFSETQ. The CDR3 sequence is 15 residues long. The junction had 7 bases not matched to a gene; V was cut back by 1 base and J by 6 bases. The DNA for the CDR3 is TGCGCCAGCAGCTTGACACTTGGGACAGCCAATGAGCAGTTCTTC. It codes for CASSLTLGTANEQFF.

The chain carries TRBV7-8 and TRBJ2-1; a weak D match, TRBD2 (7 bases). Germline V lookup: CDR1 SGHVS, CDR2 FQNEAQ. The V and J ends lost 5 bases and 1 base respectively, with 15 bases between them. The CDR3 has 16 residues. The CDR3 here is CASSKSRGGSYNEQFF. The CDR3 DNA reads as TGTGCCAGCAGCAAAAGTAGGGGGGGGTCCTACAATGAGCAGTTCTTC.